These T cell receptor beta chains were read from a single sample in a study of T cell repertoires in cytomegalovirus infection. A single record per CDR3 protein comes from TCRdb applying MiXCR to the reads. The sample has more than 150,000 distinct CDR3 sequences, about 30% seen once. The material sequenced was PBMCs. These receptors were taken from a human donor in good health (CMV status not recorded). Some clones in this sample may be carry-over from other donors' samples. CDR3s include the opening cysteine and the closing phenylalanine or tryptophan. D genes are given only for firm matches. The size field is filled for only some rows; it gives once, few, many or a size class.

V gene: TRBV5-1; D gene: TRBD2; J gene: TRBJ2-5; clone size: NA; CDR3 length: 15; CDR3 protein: CASSSLGRGGETQYF; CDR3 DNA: TGCGCCAGCAGCTCCCTTGGGAGGGGTGGAGAGACCCAGTACTTC
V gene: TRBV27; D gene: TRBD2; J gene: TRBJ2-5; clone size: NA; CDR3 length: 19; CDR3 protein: CASSLRGGASYAGQETQYF; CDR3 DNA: TGTGCCAGCAGTTTACGCGGGGGGGCGAGTTACGCAGGGCAAGAGACCCAGTACTTC
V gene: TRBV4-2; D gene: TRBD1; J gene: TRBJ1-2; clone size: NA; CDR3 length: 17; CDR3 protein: CASSQEKAGSGGDGYTF; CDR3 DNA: TGTGCCAGCAGCCAAGAAAAGGCCGGGTCAGGGGGAGATGGCTACACCTTC
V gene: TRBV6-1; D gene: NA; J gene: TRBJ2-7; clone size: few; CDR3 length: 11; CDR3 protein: CASSDLFEQYF; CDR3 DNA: TGTGCCAGCAGTGATCTCTTCGAGCAGTACTTC
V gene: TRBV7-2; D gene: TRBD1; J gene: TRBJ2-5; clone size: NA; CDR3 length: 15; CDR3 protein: CASSLGTGRGGTQYF; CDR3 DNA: TGTGCCAGCAGCTTAGGGACAGGGAGAGGGGGGACCCAGTACTTC
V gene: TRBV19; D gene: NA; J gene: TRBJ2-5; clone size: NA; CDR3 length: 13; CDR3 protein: CASIINRQETQYF; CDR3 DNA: TGTGCCAGTATTATCAACCGCCAAGAGACCCAGTACTTC
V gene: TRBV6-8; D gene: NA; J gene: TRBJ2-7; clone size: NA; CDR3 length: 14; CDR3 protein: CASSYSQTVNEQYF; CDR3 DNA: TGTGCCAGCAGTTACTCACAGACTGTCAACGAGCAGTACTTC
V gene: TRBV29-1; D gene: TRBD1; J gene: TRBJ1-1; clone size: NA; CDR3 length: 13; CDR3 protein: CSAELGGDTEAFF; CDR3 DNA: TGCAGCGCTGAGCTAGGGGGCGACACTGAAGCTTTCTTT
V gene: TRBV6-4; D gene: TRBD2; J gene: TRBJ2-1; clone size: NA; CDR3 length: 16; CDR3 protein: CASSDLAGRLRNEQFF; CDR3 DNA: TGTGCCAGCAGTGACTTAGCGGGACGACTCAGGAATGAGCAGTTCTTC
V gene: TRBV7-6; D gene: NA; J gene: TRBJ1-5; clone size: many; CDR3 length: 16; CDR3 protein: CASSPLGGGGDQPQHF; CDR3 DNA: TGTGCCAGCAGCCCCCTCGGGGGGGGGGGCGATCAGCCCCAGCATTTT
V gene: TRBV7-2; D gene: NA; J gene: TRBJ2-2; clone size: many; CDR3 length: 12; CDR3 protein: CASSLKAGELFF; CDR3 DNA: TGTGCCAGCAGCCTCAAGGCCGGGGAGCTGTTTTTT
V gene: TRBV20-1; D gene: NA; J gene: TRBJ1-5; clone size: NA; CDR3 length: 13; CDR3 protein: CSASQELNQPQHF; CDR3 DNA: TGCAGTGCTTCTCAGGAGCTTAATCAGCCCCAGCATTTT
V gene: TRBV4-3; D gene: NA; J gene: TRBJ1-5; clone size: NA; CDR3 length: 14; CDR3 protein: CASSQGRGGEPQHF; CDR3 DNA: TGCGCCAGCAGCCAAGGAAGAGGAGGGGAGCCCCAGCATTTT
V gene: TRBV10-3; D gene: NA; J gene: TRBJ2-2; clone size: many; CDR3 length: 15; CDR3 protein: CAITESRKDTGELFF; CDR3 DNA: TGTGCCATCACTGAGAGTAGAAAGGACACCGGGGAGCTGTTTTTT
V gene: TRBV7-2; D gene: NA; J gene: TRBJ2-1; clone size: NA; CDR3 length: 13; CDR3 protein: CASSLVTHNEQFF; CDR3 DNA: TGTGCCAGCAGCTTAGTAACTCACAATGAGCAGTTCTTC
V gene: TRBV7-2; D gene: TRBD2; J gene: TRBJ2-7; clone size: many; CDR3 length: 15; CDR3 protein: CASSLTSGGEDEQYF; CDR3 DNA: TGTGCCAGCAGCTTGACTAGCGGGGGGGAAGATGAGCAGTACTTC
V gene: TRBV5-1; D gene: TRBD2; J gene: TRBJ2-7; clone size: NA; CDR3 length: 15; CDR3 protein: CASSLSGGSGGEQYF; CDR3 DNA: TGCGCCAGCAGCTTGTCGGGAGGGTCAGGCGGCGAGCAGTACTTC
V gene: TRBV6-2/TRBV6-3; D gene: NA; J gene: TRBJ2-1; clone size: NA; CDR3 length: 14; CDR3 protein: CASSYDRHQGEQFF; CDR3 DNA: TGTGCCAGCAGTTATGACAGACATCAAGGTGAGCAGTTCTTC
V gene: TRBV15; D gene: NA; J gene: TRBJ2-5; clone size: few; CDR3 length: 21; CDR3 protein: CATSRLPLTGTGSPYQETQYF; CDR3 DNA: TGTGCCACCAGCAGACTTCCCTTGACAGGGACTGGGTCACCCTACCAAGAGACCCAGTACTTC
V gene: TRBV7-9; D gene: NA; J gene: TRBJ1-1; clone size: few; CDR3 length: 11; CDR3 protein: CASSLGYEAFF; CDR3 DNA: TGTGCCAGCAGCTTAGGATACGAAGCTTTCTTT
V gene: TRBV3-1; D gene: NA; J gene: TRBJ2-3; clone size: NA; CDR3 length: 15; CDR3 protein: CASSPLTGSTDTQYF; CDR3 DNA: TGTGCCAGCAGCCCTCTGACGGGGAGCACAGATACGCAGTATTTT
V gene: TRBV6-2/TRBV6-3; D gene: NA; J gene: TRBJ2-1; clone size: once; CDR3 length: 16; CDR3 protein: CASTSRRDSLRYEQFF; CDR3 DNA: TGTGCCAGCACCTCCCGGAGGGACAGCCTCAGGTATGAGCAGTTCTTC
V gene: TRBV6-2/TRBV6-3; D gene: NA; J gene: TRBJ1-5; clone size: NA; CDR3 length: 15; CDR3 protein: CASSFGQGYNQPQHF; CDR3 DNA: TGTGCCAGCAGTTTTGGGCAGGGGTACAATCAGCCCCAGCATTTT
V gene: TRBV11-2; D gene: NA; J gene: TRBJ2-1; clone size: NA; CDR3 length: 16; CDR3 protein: CASSPLRGRSYNEQFF; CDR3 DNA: TGTGCCAGCAGCCCCCTCCGGGGCCGTTCCTACAATGAGCAGTTCTTC
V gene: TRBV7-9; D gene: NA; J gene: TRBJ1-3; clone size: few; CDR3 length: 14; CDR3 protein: CASSLEVSGNTIYF; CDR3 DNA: TGTGCCAGCAGCTTAGAGGTCTCTGGAAACACCATATATTTT
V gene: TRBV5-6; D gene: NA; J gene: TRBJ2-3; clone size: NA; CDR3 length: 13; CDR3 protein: CASSLGGRNTQYF; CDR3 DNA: TGTGCCAGCAGCTTGGGAGGGAGAAATACGCAGTATTTT
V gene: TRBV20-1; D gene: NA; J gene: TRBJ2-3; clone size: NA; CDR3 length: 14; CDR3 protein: CSARPRVGTDTQYF; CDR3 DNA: TGCAGTGCAAGACCGCGGGTGGGCACAGATACGCAGTATTTT
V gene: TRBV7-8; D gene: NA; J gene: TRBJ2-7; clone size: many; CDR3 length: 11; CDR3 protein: CASSLVGAQYF; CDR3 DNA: TGTGCCAGCAGCTTAGTTGGGGCACAGTACTTC
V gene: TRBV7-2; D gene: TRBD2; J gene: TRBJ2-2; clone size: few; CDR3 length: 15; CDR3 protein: CASSPRSSGGAKLFF; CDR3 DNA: TGTGCCAGCAGCCCCAGGTCTAGCGGGGGGGCGAAGCTGTTTTTT
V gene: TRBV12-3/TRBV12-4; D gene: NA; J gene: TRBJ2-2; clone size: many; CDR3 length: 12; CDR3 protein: CASSRPVGELFF; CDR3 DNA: TGTGCCAGCAGCCGTCCGGTCGGGGAGCTGTTTTTT
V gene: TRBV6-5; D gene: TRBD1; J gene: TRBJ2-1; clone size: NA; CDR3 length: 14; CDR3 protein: CASRGTGQGNEQFF; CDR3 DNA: TGTGCCAGCAGGGGTACGGGACAGGGGAATGAGCAGTTCTTC
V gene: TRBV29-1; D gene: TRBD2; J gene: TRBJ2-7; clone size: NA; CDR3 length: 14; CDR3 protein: CSVTSSGGASEQYF; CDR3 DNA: TGCAGCGTCACCTCCAGCGGGGGGGCGTCTGAGCAGTACTTC
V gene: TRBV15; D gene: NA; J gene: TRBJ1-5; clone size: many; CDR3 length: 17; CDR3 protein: CATSRVLLAWSDQPQHF; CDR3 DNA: TGTGCCACCAGCAGAGTTTTACTCGCCTGGTCGGATCAGCCCCAGCATTTT
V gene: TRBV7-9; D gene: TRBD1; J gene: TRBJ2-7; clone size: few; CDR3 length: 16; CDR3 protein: CASSRTGQGAWNEQYF; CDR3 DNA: TGTGCCAGCAGCCGTACGGGACAGGGGGCTTGGAACGAGCAGTACTTC
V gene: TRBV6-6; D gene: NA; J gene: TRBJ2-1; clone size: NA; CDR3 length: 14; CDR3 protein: CASSYSGPRNEQFF; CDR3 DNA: TGTGCCAGCAGTTACTCAGGACCAAGGAATGAGCAGTTCTTC
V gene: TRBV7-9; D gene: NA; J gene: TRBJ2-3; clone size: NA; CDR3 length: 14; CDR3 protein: CASSSGSEADTQYF; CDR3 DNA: TGTGCCAGCAGCTCGGGGAGTGAAGCAGATACGCAGTATTTT
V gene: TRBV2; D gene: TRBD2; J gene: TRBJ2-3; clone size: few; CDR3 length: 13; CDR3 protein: CASSRGDPDTQYF; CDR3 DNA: TGTGCCAGCAGTCGGGGGGATCCAGATACGCAGTATTTT
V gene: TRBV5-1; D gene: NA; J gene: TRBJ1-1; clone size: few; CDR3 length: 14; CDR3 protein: CASSLGPTNTEAFF; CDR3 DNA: TGCGCCAGCAGCTTGGGACCGACGAACACTGAAGCTTTCTTT
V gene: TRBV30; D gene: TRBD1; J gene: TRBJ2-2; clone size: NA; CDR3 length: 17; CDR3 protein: CAWSVTGTGLDTGELFF; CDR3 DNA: TGTGCCTGGAGTGTCACGGGGACAGGGCTGGACACCGGGGAGCTGTTTTTT
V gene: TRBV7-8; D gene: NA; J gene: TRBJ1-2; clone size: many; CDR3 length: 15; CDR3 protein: CASSLAPGANYGYTF; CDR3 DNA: TGTGCCAGCAGCTTAGCGCCGGGGGCCAACTATGGCTACACCTTC
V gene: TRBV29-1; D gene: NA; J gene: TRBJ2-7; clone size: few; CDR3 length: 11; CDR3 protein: CSVRRGHEQYF; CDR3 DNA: TGCAGCGTTCGGAGGGGTCACGAGCAGTACTTC
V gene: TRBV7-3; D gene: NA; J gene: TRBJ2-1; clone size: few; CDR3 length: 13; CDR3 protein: CASSEGTYNEQFF; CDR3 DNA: TGTGCCAGCAGCGAAGGGACATACAATGAGCAGTTCTTC
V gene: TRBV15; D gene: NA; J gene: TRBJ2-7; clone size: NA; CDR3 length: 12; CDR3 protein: CATSREGREQYF; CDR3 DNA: TGTGCCACCAGCAGAGAAGGGCGGGAGCAGTACTTC
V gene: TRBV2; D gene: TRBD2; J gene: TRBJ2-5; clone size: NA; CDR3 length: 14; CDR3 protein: CASTLTTSGETQYF; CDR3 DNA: TGTGCCAGCACCTTAACGACTAGCGGGGAGACCCAGTACTTC
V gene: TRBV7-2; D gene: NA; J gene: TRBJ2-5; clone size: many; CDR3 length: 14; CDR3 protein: CASSLVSIAETQYF; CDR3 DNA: TGTGCCAGCAGCTTAGTTTCCATCGCCGAGACCCAGTACTTC
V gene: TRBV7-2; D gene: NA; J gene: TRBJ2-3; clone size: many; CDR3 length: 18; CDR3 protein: CASSQLEGLGEVTDTQYF; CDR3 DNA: TGTGCCAGCAGCCAGTTAGAGGGGCTAGGGGAAGTAACAGATACGCAGTATTTT
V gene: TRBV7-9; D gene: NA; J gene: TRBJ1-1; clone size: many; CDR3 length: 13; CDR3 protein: CASSFGSRTEAFF; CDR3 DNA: TGTGCCAGCAGCTTCGGGAGTAGGACTGAAGCTTTCTTT
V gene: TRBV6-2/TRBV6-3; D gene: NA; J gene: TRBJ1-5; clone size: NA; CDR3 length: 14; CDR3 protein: CASMVYGGHQPQHF; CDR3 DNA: TGTGCCAGTATGGTCTATGGGGGGCATCAGCCCCAGCATTTT
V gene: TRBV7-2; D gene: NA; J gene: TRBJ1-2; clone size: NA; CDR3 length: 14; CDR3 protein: CASSLARAQGGYTF; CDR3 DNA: TGTGCCAGCAGCTTAGCGAGGGCCCAAGGGGGCTACACCTTC
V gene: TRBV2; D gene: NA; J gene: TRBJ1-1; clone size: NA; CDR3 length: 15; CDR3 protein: CASSFRAGPNTEAFF; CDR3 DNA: TGTGCCAGCAGTTTCAGGGCGGGCCCGAACACTGAAGCTTTCTTT
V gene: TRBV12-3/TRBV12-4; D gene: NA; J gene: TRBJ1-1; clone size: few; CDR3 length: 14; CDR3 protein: CASIPTGVDTEAFF; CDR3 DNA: TGTGCCAGCATCCCGACAGGTGTTGACACTGAAGCTTTCTTT
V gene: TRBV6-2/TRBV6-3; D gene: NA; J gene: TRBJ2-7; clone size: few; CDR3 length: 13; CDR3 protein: CATCPGHPYEQYF; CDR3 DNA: TGTGCCACATGTCCGGGACACCCCTACGAGCAGTACTTC
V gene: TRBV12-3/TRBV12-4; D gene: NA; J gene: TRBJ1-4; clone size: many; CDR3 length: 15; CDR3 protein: CASSPGWIGGEKLFF; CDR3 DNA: TGTGCCAGCAGCCCGGGATGGATCGGAGGGGAAAAACTGTTTTTT
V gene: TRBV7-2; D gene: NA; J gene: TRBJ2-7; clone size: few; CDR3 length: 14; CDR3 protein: CASSLYIDSDEQYF; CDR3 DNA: TGTGCCAGCAGCTTGTATATAGATTCGGACGAGCAGTACTTC
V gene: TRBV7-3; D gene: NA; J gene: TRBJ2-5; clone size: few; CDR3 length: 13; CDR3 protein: CASSLNSKETQYF; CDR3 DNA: TGTGCCAGCAGCTTAAACAGTAAAGAGACCCAGTACTTC
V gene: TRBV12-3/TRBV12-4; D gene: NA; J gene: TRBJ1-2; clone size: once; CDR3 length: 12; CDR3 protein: CASSPVGYGYTF; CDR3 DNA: TGTGCCAGCAGCCCTGTGGGCTATGGCTACACCTTC
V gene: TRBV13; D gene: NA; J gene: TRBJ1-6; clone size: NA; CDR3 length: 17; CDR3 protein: CASSITNPGVLNSPLHF; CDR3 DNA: TGTGCCAGCAGCATCACGAATCCGGGGGTGTTAAATTCACCCCTCCACTTT